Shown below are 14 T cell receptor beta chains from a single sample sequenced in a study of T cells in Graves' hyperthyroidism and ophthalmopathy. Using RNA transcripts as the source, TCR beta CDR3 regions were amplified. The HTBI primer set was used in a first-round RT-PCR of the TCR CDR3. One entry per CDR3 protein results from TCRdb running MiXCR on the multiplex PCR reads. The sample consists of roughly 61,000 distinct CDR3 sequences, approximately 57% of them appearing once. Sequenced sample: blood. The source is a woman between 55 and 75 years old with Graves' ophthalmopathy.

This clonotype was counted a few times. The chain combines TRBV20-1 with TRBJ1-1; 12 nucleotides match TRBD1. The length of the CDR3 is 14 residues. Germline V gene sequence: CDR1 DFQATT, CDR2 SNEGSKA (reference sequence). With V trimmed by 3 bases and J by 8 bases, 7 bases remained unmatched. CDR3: CSARTRDRGPEAFF. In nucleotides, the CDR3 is TGCAGTGCTAGGACTCGGGACAGGGGGCCCGAAGCTTTCTTT.

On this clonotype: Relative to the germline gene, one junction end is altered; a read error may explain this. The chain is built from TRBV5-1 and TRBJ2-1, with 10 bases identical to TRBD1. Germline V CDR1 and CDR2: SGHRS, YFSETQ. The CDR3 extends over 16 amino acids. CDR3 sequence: CASSASRDRGYTEQFF. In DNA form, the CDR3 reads TGCGCCAGCAGCGCCTCCCGGGACAGGGGCTACACTGAGCAGTTCTTT.

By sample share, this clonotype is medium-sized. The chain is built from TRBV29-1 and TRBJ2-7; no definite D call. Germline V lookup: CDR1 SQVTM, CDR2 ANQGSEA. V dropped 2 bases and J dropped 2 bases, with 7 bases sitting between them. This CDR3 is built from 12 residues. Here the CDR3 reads CSVESSPYEQYF. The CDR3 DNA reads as TGCAGCGTTGAATCGTCTCCCTACGAGCAGTACTTC.

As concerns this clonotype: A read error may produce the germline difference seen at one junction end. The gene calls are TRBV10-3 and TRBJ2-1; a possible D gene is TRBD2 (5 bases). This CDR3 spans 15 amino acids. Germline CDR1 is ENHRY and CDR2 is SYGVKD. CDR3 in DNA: TGTGCCATCAGTGAGGCCCGGGAAGATAGCAATCAGCAGTTCTTC. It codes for CAISEAREDSNQQFF.

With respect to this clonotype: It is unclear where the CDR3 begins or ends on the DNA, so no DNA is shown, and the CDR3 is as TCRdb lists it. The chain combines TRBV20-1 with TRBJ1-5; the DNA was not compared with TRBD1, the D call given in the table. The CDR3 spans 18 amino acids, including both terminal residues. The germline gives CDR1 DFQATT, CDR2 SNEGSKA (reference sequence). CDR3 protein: CSAWGNEKLFFGSGTQHF.

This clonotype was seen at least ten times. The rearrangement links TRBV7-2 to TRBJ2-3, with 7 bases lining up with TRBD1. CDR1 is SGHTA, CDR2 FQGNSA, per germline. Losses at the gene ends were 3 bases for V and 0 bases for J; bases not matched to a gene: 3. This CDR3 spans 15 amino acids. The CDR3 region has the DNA TGTGCCAGCAGCTTGACAGGGTTAAGCACAGATACGCAGTATTTT. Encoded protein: CASSLTGLSTDTQYF. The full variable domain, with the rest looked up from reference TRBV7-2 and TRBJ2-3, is GAGVSQSPSNKVTEKGKDVELRCDPISGHTALYWYRQSLGQGLEFLIYFQGNSAPDKSGLPSDRFSAERTGGSVSTLTIQRTQQEDSAVYLCASSLTGLSTDTQYFGPGTRLTVL.

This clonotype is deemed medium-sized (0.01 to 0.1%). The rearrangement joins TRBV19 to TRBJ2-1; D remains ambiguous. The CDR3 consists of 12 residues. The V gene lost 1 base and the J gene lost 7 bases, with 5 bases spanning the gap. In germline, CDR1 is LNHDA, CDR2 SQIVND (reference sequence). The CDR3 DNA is TGTGCCAGTAGTATAGTCGATAATGAGCAGTTCTTC. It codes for CASSIVDNEQFF.

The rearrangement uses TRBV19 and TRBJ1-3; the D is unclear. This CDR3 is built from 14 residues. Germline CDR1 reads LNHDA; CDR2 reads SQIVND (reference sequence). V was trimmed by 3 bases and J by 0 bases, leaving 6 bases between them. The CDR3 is CASSIGGSGNTIYF. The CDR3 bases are TGTGCCAGTAGTATTGGAGGCTCTGGAAACACCATATATTTT.

The CDR3 region has the DNA TGTGCCAGCAGCCAAGAGGGGGACGAAGCTTTCTTT. As protein: CASSQEGDEAFF. The J gene is TRBJ1-1, the V gene TRBV3-1, with D perhaps matching TRBD1 (5 bases). Deletions cut 0 bases from V and 8 bases from J, with 7 bases between. The CDR3 has 12 amino acids. From germline, CDR1 is LGHDT and CDR2 YNNKEL (reference sequence). The complete variable domain, with remaining parts taken from reference TRBV3-1 and TRBJ1-1, reads DTAVSQTPKYLVTQMGNDKSIKCEQNLGHDTMYWYKQDSKKFLKIMFSYNNKELIINETVPNRFSPKSPDKAHLNLHINSLELGDSAVYFCASSQEGDEAFFGQGTRLTVV.

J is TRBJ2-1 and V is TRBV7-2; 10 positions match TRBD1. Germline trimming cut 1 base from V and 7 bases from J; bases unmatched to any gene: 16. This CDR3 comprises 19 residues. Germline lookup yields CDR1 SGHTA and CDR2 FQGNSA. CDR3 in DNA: TGTGCCAGCAGCTTAGAGGGAGGGACAGGGGTAGGCCCGGGAAATGAGCAGTTCTTC. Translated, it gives CASSLEGGTGVGPGNEQFF. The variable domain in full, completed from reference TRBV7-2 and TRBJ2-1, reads GAGVSQSPSNKVTEKGKDVELRCDPISGHTALYWYRQSLGQGLEFLIYFQGNSAPDKSGLPSDRFSAERTGGSVSTLTIQRTQQEDSAVYLCASSLEGGTGVGPGNEQFFGPGTRLTVL.

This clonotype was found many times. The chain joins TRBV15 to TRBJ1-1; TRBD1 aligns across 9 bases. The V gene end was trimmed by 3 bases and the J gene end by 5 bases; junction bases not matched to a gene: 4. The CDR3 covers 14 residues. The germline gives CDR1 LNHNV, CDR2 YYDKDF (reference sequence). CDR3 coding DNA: TGTGCCACCAGCAGGGGGGACAGGGCAACTGAAGCTTTCTTT. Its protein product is CATSRGDRATEAFF.

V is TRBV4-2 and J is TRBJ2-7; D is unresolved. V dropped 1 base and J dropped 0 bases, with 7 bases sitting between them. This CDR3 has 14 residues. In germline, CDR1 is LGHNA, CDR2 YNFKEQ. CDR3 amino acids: CASSQGANSYEQYF. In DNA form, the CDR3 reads TGTGCCAGCAGCCAAGGTGCCAACTCCTACGAGCAGTACTTC.

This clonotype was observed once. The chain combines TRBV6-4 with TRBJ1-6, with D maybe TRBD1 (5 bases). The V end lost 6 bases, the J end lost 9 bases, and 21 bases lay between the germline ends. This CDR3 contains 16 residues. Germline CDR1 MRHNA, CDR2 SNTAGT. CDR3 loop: CASRPSGGSAGSPLHF. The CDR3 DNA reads TGTGCCAGCAGGCCTAGCGGGGGGTCGGCGGGTTCACCCCTCCACTTT.

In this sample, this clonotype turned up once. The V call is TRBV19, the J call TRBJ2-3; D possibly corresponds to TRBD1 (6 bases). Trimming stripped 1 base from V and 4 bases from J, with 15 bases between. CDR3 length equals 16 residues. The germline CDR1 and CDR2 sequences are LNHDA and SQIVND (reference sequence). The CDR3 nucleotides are TGTGCCAGTAGTATAGTGGGGGCAGGGTTCGCAGATACGCAGTATTTT. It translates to CASSIVGAGFADTQYF.